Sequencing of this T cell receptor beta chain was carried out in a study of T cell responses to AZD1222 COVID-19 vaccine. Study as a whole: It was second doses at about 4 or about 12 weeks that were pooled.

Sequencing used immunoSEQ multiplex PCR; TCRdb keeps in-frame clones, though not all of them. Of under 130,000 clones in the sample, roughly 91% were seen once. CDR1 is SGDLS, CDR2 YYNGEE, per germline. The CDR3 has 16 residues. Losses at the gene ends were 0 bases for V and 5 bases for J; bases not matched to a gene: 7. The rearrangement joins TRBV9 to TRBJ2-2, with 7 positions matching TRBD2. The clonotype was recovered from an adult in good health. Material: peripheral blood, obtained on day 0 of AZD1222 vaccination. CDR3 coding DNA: TGTGCCAGCAGCGTAGATATAGGGAGGGAGACCGGGGAGCTGTTTTTT. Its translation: CASSVDIGRETGELFF.